This paragraph reports one T cell receptor beta chain. What antigen it recognizes has not been identified. It has no much larger one-base neighbor in the sample; base qualities were not kept. Healthy HIV-negative adults with no recently reported acute infections or vaccinations were included as donors. Every donor was a Caucasian adult residing in Nashville, Tennessee, USA. Magnetic negative selection was used to enrich CD4+ T cells, after which naive cells were positively selected on CD45RA and the negative fraction became the memory subset. After blood collection by leukapheresis, PBMCs were isolated using Ficoll-Histopaque density gradient centrifugation and then cryopreserved in the vapor phase of liquid nitrogen. Purity and quantity of every magnetically sorted T cell population were checked by analytical flow cytometry. Genomic DNA was isolated from each sorted fraction and quantified by UV absorbance on a Nanodrop 2000c.

Using the deep immunoSEQ assay, multiplex PCR amplified TCR CDR3 regions from genomic DNA. Extracted genomic DNA from each cell subset was spread evenly across all wells of several immunoSEQ 96-well plates, with each plate serving as a replicate. For sorted subsets, approximately 0.2 ug of genomic DNA, equivalent to 30,000 or so T cell genomes, went into each replicate PCR. The purified libraries were quantified using a Qubit 3.0 fluorometer, sized with a Bioanalyzer 2100, and then quantified again using the KAPA Library Quantification kit. Every immunoSEQ 96-well plate was sequenced on a dedicated single-read 150-cycle Illumina NextSeq 550 flow cell. In the paper's pipeline: Because the immunoSEQ output held only junctional sequences and lacked quality scores, the filtering could not match the filtering applied to full-length reads. To assign V/J genes and CDR3, sequences were annotated using PyIR, a Python wrapper for IgBLAST v1.9, with IMGT germline references. Reads were removed for weak V/J assignments (E-value above 1e-6), missing CDR3, stop codons, out-of-frame junctions, or ambiguous translated residues. V3J clonotypes were defined as sequences sharing the same inferred V gene, J gene, and CDR3 amino acid sequence. Percentage overlap between repertoires was calculated by dividing the number of shared unique clonotypes by the size of the smaller repertoire. RTK rarefaction, the Chao1 estimator, and Recon v2.1 estimates of unobserved clonotypes were used to assess repertoire richness. OLGA was used to compute generation probabilities for all TCRbeta clonotypes that the gDNA method yielded from a handful of donors. TCRdb retrieved this table from immuneACCESS and kept in-frame rearrangements only. Not all clones are present; in checked studies, unresolved V genes account for under half, and no reason is known for the remainder. D and trimming were read from the DNA, whereas the V and J calls and clone size are those reported in that table. The sample data list under 600,000 clones, and about 96% of these were observed just once. The top ten clonotypes cover 0.05% to 0.08% of the sample.

This specimen comes from a study of shared clonotypes between healthy human individuals (dated by TCRdb to 2019 to 2021). Study-level background: Three men and a couple of women, aged 18 to 49 years, made up the cohort. Each donor's leukapheresis produced roughly between roughly 0.85 and 9.5 billion PBMCs. To estimate repertoire size and how much clonotypes are shared between individuals, the study performed deep sequencing of blood TCR repertoires from about five healthy adults. To increase sequencing depth and limit assay-specific biases, different laboratories used diverse techniques to prepare libraries and sequence TCR repertoires. For each donor, CD4 naive and CD4 memory were each given three plates, CD8 naive was given two plates, and CD8 memory was given one plate. What the study reported, not specific to this receptor: Even with the large sequencing depth, rarefaction of the sorted-subset datasets indicated that sequencing was incomplete. Pairwise subsampling led to the expectation that sequencing depth would affect the degree of clonotype sharing among donors. When a few donors were compared, the shared fraction of clonotypes was 5% to 6.5% for naive CD4, 3.5% to 4% for naive CD8, about 2.5% for memory CD4, and around 0.4% for memory CD8. Estimated clonotype richness was generally larger for naive than for memory subsets. The genetic and exposure-history diversity represented was limited by the small number of donors. Clonotypes shared by all four sorted-subset donors showed higher generation probabilities than non-shared clonotypes. Only blood was sampled, and tissue TCR repertoires likely differ from those in blood.

Looking up the germline V gene yields CDR1 SNHLY and CDR2 FYNNEI. Reading from cysteine to phenylalanine, the CDR3 counts 13 amino acids. This entry keeps only the CDR3 DNA: 39 bases, framed from base 1. At the junction V is shortened by 6 bases and J by 5 bases, with 11 bases in between. The V gene is TRBV2 and the J gene is TRBJ2-1, with the identity of the D gene unclear. This receptor was taken from a woman in her twenties or thirties in good health. The sequenced sample was naive CD4+ T cells sorted from blood. Sample cell subset or site, as interpreted from the label and publication: CD45RA+ positively selected. The CDR3 reads as follows: CASRQDGHNEQFF. In nucleotides, the sequence is TGTGCCAGCAGACAAGATGGCCACAATGAGCAGTTCTTC. This CDR3, with the reference TRBV2 and TRBJ2-1 proteins standing in past its ends, gives the full variable domain EPEVTQTPSHQVTQMGQEVILRCVPISNHLYFYWYRQILGQKVEFLVSFYNNEISEKSEIFDDQFSVERPDGSNFTLKIRSTKLEDSAMYFCASRQDGHNEQFFGPGTRLTVL.